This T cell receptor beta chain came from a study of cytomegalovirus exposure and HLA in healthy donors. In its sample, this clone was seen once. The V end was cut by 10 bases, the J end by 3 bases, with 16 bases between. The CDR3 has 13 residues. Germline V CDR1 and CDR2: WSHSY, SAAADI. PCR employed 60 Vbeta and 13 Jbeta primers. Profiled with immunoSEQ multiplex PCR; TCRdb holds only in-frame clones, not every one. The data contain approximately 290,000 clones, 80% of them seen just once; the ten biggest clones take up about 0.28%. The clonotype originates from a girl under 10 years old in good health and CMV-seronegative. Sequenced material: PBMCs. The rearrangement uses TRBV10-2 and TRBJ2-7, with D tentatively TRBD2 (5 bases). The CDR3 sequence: CATASGFNYEQYF. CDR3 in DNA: TGCGCCACCGCCAGCGGATTCAACTACGAGCAGTACTTC.